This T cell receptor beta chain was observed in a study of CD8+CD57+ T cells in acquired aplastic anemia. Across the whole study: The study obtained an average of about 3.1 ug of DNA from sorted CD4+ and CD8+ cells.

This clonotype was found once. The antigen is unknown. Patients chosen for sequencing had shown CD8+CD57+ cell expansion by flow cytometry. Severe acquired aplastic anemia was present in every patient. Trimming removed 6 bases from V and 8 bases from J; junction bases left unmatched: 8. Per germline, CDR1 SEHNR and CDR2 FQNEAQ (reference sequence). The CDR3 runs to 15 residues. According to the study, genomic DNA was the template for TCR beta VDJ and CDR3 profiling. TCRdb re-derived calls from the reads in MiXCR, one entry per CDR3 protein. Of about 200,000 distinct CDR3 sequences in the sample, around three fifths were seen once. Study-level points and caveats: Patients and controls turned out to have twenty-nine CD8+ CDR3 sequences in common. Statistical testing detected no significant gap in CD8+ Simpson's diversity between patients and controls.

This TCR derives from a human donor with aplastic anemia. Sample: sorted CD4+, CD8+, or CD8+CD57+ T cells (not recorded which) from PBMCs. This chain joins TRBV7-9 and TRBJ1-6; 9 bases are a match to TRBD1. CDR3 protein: CASSFRQGDHSPLHF. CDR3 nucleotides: TGTGCCAGCAGTTTCAGACAGGGGGATCATTCACCCCTCCACTTT.